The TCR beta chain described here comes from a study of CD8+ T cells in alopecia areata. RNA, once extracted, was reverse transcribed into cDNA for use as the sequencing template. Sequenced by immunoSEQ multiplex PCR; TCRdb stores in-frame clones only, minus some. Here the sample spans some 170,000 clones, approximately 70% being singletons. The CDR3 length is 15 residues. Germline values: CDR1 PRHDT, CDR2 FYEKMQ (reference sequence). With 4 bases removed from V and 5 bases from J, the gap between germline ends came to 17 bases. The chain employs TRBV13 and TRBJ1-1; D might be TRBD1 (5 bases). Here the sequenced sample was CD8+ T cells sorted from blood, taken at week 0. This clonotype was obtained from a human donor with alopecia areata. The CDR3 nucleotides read TGTGCCAGCAGCTGGTCGCGGGGCTATGGGACTGAAGCTTTCTTT. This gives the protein CASSWSRGYGTEAFF.